Each of the 23 T cell receptor beta chains below was sequenced from the same sample in a study of regulatory T cells in long-lasting Graves disease. Through Arm-PCR of CDR3 regions and iRepertoire HTBI primers, TCR beta libraries were built. TCRdb used MiXCR to reprocess the multiplex PCR reads, holding one entry per CDR3 protein. The sample has about 400,000 distinct CDR3 sequences, about 17% seen once; the top ten hold 20% to 25%. The time point was: newly diagnosed GD, antithyroid drugs for less than 3 months. Making the TCR library involved RNA that had been extracted from PBMCs. These data were also reused for a study on T cells in Graves' hyperthyroidism and ophthalmopathy.

The sample was peripheral blood mononuclear cells (PBMCs), taken at new diagnosis, from a patient treated with antithyroid drugs. Receptor source: a woman aged 18-30 years with Graves disease.

This clonotype was seen repeatedly, ten times or more. This sequence joins TRBV6-1 and TRBJ2-7, with TRBD1 matching 8 bases. The CDR3 has 15 amino acids. Germline loops: CDR1 MNHNS, CDR2 SASEGT. Germline trimming cut 5 bases from V and 7 bases from J; bases unmatched to any gene: 13. CDR3 DNA sequence: TGTGCCAGCAGTCGAAAAGGGGGACAGGCAGTTGAGCAGTACTTC. This gives the protein CASSRKGGQAVEQYF.

This clonotype was counted at least ten times. The chain joins TRBV6-1 to TRBJ2-3, with TRBD2 identical over 8 bases. This CDR3 is built from 17 residues. CDR1 is MNHNS and CDR2 is SASEGT in the germline V gene. J gave up 0 bases and V 3 bases, and 8 bases lay outside the gene matches. DNA for the CDR3: TGTGCCAGCAGTGATTTTCGGGGGGGGTTTAGCACAGATACGCAGTATTTT. Translated: CASSDFRGGFSTDTQYF.

This clonotype appeared many times. CDR3 protein: CASSPSGRTGELFF. CDR3 DNA sequence: TGTGCCAGCAGCCCTAGCGGGAGGACCGGGGAGCTGTTTTTT. The chain is built from TRBV7-9 and TRBJ2-2; 11 bases agree with TRBD2. CDR3 length: 14 residues. The V and J ends lost 5 bases and 5 bases, in that order; junction bases with no gene match: 1. The V gene's germline CDR1 is SEHNR and CDR2 FQNEAQ (reference sequence).

This clonotype has ten or more counts. The chain joins TRBV19 to TRBJ2-1; weak D call: TRBD2 (6 bases). Germline CDR1 LNHDA, CDR2 SQIVND (reference sequence). Trimming removed 7 bases at V and 4 bases at J, with 17 bases between. CDR3 size: 15 residues. The CDR3 region is CASTSWDGGYNEQFF. Written as DNA, the CDR3 is TGTGCCAGTACCTCTTGGGACGGGGGATACAATGAGCAGTTCTTC. Full variable domain (missing parts from reference TRBV19 and TRBJ2-1): DGGITQSPKYLFRKEGQNVTLSCEQNLNHDAMYWYRQDPGQGLRLIYYSQIVNDFQKGDIAEGYSVSREKKESFPLTVTSAQKNPTAFYLCASTSWDGGYNEQFFGPGTRLTVL.

V usage is TRBV6-1 and J usage is TRBJ2-7; tentative D call: TRBD2 (6 bases). The CDR3 runs 12 residues. The V end lost 5 bases, the J end lost 3 bases, and 8 bases lay between the germline ends. CDR1 and CDR2 from the germline V gene are MNHNS and SASEGT. DNA for the CDR3: TGTGCCAGCAGTAACGGGGGCTACGAGCAGTACTTC. It translates to CASSNGGYEQYF.

In its sample, this clonotype was seen a few times. This rearrangement joins TRBV7-9 to TRBJ1-2, with D maybe TRBD1 (6 bases). The CDR3 is 16 residues long. Trimming shortened V by 2 bases and J by 4 bases, and 17 bases separated the two germline ends. Per germline, CDR1 SEHNR and CDR2 FQNEAQ (reference sequence). CDR3 loop: CASSLWGAPGSYGYTF. The CDR3 DNA reads TGTGCCAGCAGCTTATGGGGGGCGCCTGGAAGCTATGGCTACACCTTC.

This clonotype was recorded many times. This chain connects TRBV20-1 to TRBJ2-7, with D hard to call. V was clipped by 3 bases and J by 2 bases, with 8 bases between them. The CDR3 runs to 12 residues. Germline CDR1 reads DFQATT; CDR2 reads SNEGSKA (reference sequence). CDR3 nucleotide sequence: TGCAGTGCTAGTAAGGAGACCTACGAGCAGTACTTC. Protein: CSASKETYEQYF.

The chain uses TRBV25-1 and TRBJ2-3; 8 nucleotides agree with TRBD2. CDR1 MGHDK and CDR2 SYGVNS come from the germline V gene. The trim removed 3 bases at V and 2 bases at J, leaving 4 bases unmatched. The CDR3 totals 15 residues. DNA of the CDR3: TGTGCCAGCAGTGAGACGGGGGGGATCACAGATACGCAGTATTTT. Its protein is CASSETGGITDTQYF.

This clonotype came up many times. The rearrangement uses TRBV2 and TRBJ2-3; D uncertain. CDR1 and CDR2 from the germline V gene are SNHLY and FYNNEI. The CDR3 is made up of 15 amino acids. V lost 7 bases and J 2 bases, leaving 16 bases between the germline ends. Here the CDR3 reads CASTEYTESTDTQYF. The CDR3 nucleotides are TGTGCCAGCACCGAATATACAGAATCCACAGATACGCAGTATTTT.

This clonotype has more than one count but fewer than ten. The V call is TRBV6-2 or TRBV6-3, the J call TRBJ1-2; D call uncertain. CDR3 length: 11 residues. Germline CDR1 MNHEY, CDR2 SVGEGT. The V end lost 5 bases, the J end lost 8 bases, and 9 bases lay between the germline ends. The CDR3 DNA reads as TGTGCCAGCAGTGCTCAATTCGGCTACACCTTC. This codes for CASSAQFGYTF.

This clonotype was seen many times. This chain joins TRBV12-3 or TRBV12-4 and TRBJ1-5; D gene ambiguous. The CDR3 spans 17 residues. V was shortened by 3 bases and J by 5 bases, with 20 bases between the two germline ends. CDR3 residues: CASSFGQFGVGYQPQHF. Here the CDR3 DNA reads TGTGCCAGCAGTTTCGGGCAGTTCGGCGTGGGCTATCAGCCCCAGCATTTT.

This clonotype came up a few times. This chain uses TRBV12-3 or TRBV12-4 with TRBJ2-3, with 7 bases that match TRBD1. The CDR3 is 14 amino acids. The V segment lost 2 bases and the J segment 6 bases; nucleotides outside the gene matches: 5. CDR3 nucleotides: TGTGCCAGCAGTTTAATACAGGGGAAGGATACGCAGTATTTT. Protein product: CASSLIQGKDTQYF.

This clonotype was detected only a few times. V usage is TRBV11-2 and J usage is TRBJ2-1, with D possibly matching TRBD1 (6 bases). The CDR3 extends over 15 amino acids. Germline V CDR1 and CDR2: SGHAT, FQNNGV. Trimming cost V 2 bases and J 2 bases, with 10 bases left between them. The CDR3 coding sequence is TGTGCCAGCAGCTTAAATGACAGGACCTACAATGAGCAGTTCTTC. Amino acids: CASSLNDRTYNEQFF.

This clonotype was found many times. Here the CDR3 DNA reads TGCGCCAGCAGCTTGGGGCCCAGGAGAGGATCCACAGATACGCAGTATTTT. It specifies CASSLGPRRGSTDTQYF. The rearrangement joins TRBV5-1 to TRBJ2-3, with D unclear. The V and J ends lost 0 bases and 2 bases respectively, with 16 bases between them. Germline CDR1 reads SGHRS; CDR2 reads YFSETQ. The CDR3 covers 17 residues.

In regard to this clonotype: Given a much more abundant clone one base away, this may be a read error. CDR3 DNA: TGTGCCAACAGTTCGGCCCAAGAGACCCAGTACTTC. Amino acids: CANSSAQETQYF. The V and J genes are TRBV28 and TRBJ2-5; D is unclear. This CDR3 has 12 amino acids. Germline V gives CDR1 MDHEN, CDR2 SYDVKM.

Many counts were recorded for this clonotype. The chain combines TRBV11-2 with TRBJ1-1, with D perhaps matching TRBD1 (5 bases). The germline V and J ends were trimmed by 5 bases and 4 bases, with 14 bases remaining between them. The CDR3 is 14 residues long. Germline V gene data show CDR1 as SGHAT and CDR2 as FQNNGV. This chain's CDR3 is CASSDAGRGTEAFF. Written as DNA, the CDR3 is TGTGCCAGCAGCGATGCAGGGCGAGGCACTGAAGCTTTCTTT.

This clonotype has only a few counts. The V and J genes are TRBV4-1 and TRBJ2-7, with D perhaps TRBD2 (6 bases). Per germline, CDR1 MGHRA and CDR2 YSYEKL. This CDR3 has 18 amino acids. The V gene lost 0 bases and the J gene lost 2 bases, with 20 bases spanning the gap. CDR3 nucleotides: TGCGCCAGCAGCCAAGAGGGGTACGGAGGGCCCGGGACCTACGAGCAGTACTTC. Its translation: CASSQEGYGGPGTYEQYF.

This clonotype occurred a few times. The V call is TRBV2, the J call TRBJ2-7; no clear D gene. This CDR3 is built from 13 residues. Deletions cut 5 bases from V and 6 bases from J, with 14 bases between. Germline V gene lookup returns CDR1 SNHLY and CDR2 FYNNEI. The DNA of the CDR3 is TGTGCCAGCAGTTTGTCTTCAGCCCGCGAGCAGTACTTC. Its translation is CASSLSSAREQYF.

This clonotype was seen more than once but under ten times. This chain connects TRBV7-3 to TRBJ2-1; 9 bases are a match to TRBD2. V gave up 0 bases and J gave up 8 bases; unmatched junction bases: 8. This CDR3 spans 16 amino acids. Germline CDR1 reads SGHTA; CDR2 reads FQGTGA. The CDR3 sequence is CASSLTLAGGRHEQFF. CDR3 nucleotides: TGTGCCAGCAGCTTAACCCTGGCGGGAGGGAGACATGAGCAGTTCTTC. The variable domain in full, with the rest retrieved from reference TRBV7-3 and TRBJ2-1, is GAGVSQTPSNKVTEKGKYVELRCDPISGHTALYWYRQSLGQGPEFLIYFQGTGAADDSGLPNDRFFAVRPEGSVSTLKIQRTERGDSAVYLCASSLTLAGGRHEQFFGPGTRLTVL.

This chain joins TRBV9 and TRBJ2-7; D gene uncertain. The V end lost 0 bases, the J end lost 0 bases, and 10 bases lay between the germline ends. Germline V lookup: CDR1 SGDLS, CDR2 YYNGEE. This CDR3 has 15 residues. The CDR3, as DNA: TGTGCCAGCAGCGTAGGGAACGGCGTCTCCTACGAGCAGTACTTC. Amino acid sequence: CASSVGNGVSYEQYF.

A remark on this clonotype: A much larger clone lies a single base off, so this may be a read error. The chain has TRBV6-2 or TRBV6-3 and TRBJ1-2; D unclear. Trimming shortened V by 10 bases and J by 4 bases, and 16 bases separated the two germline ends. Germline V CDR1 and CDR2: MNHEY, SVGEGT. The CDR3 loop spans 13 amino acids. CDR3 amino acids: CANTVSGGYGYTF. The CDR3 DNA is TGTGCCAACACGGTCTCAGGCGGCTATGGCTACACCTTC.

This chain uses TRBV7-2 with TRBJ2-1; 8 bases fit TRBD1. The CDR3 runs 17 residues. Germline lookup yields CDR1 SGHTA and CDR2 FQGNSA. The V and J ends lost 5 bases and 12 bases, in that order; junction bases with no gene match: 21. The CDR3 sequence is CASSQGGWAGGNDGQFF. CDR3 bases: TGTGCCAGCAGCCAAGGGGGGTGGGCAGGGGGCAACGATGGGCAGTTCTTC.

This clonotype was counted between two and nine times. A much more abundant neighbour one base away suggests this may be a read error. The genes are TRBV11-2 and TRBJ2-7; 9 positions agree with TRBD1. Looked up from germline, CDR1 is SGHAT and CDR2 is FQNNGV. V shed 4 bases and J 9 bases; nucleotides not matched to a gene: 13. The CDR3 is made up of 15 amino acids. Written as DNA, the CDR3 is TGTGCCAGCAGCTCCGGGACAGGGTGGTCTGCCGGGCAGTACTTC. Protein product: CASSSGTGWSAGQYF.